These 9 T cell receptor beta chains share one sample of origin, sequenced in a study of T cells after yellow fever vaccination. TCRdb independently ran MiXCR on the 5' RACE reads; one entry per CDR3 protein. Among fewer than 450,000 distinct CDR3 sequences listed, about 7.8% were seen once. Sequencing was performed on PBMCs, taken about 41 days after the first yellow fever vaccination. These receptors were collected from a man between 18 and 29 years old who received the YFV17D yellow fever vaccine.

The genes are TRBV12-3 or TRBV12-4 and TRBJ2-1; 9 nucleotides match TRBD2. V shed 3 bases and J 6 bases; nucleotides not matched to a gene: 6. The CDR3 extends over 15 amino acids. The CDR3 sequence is CASSFLRGGPNEQFF. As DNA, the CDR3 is TGTGCCAGCAGTTTTCTGCGGGGGGGCCCCAATGAGCAGTTCTTC.

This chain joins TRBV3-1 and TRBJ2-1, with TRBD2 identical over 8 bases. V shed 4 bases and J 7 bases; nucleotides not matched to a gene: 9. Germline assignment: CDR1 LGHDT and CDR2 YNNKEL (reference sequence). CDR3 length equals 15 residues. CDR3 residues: CASSRPFAGGNEQFF. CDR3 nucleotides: TGTGCCAGCAGCCGCCCTTTTGCGGGGGGTAATGAGCAGTTCTTC.

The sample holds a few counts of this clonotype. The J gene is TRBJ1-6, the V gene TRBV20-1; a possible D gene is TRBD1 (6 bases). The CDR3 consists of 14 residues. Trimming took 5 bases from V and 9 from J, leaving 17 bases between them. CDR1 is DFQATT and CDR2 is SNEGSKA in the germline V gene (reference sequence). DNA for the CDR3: TGCAGTGCTCCCTTACAGGGTCCAAGTTCACCCCTCCACTTT. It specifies CSAPLQGPSSPLHF.

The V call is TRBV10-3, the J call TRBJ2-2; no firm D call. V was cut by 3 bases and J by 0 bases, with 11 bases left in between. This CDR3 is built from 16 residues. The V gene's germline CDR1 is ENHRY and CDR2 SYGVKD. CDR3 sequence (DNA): TGTGCCATCAGTGATAGTTGGGGTTCGAACACCGGGGAGCTGTTTTTT. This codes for CAISDSWGSNTGELFF.

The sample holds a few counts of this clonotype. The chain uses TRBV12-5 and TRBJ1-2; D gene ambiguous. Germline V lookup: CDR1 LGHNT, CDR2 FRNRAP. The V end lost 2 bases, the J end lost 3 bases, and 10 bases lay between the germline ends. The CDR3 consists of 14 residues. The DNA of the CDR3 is TGTGCTAGTGGTTTGCTGGTACTAGACTATGGCTACACCTTC. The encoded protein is CASGLLVLDYGYTF.

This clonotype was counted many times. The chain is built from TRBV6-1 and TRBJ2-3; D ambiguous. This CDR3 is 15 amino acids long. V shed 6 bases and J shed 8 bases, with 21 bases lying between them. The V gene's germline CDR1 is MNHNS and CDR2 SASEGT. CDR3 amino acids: CASSATNVPPGTQYF. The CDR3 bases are TGTGCCAGCAGCGCAACTAATGTACCCCCAGGTACGCAGTATTTT.

Here the CDR3 reads CASSDPGGYEQYF. CDR3 DNA: TGTGCCAGCAGCGACCCGGGGGGCTACGAGCAGTACTTC. The chain recombines TRBV9 with TRBJ2-7; 7 nucleotides match TRBD2. CDR1 is SGDLS, CDR2 YYNGEE, per germline. V trimming: 3 bases; J trimming: 3 bases; junction bases outside the gene matches: 3. The CDR3 has 13 amino acids.

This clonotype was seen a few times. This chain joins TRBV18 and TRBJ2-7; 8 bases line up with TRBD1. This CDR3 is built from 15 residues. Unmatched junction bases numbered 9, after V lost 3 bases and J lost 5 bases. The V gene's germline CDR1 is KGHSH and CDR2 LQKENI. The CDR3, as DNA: TGTGCCAGCTCACCTCCTAGCAGGGGGCCCGACGAGCAGTACTTC. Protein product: CASSPPSRGPDEQYF.

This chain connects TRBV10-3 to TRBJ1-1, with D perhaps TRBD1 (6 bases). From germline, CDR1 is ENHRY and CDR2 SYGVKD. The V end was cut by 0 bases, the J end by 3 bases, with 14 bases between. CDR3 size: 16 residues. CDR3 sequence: CAISESTRTADTEAFF. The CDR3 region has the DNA TGTGCCATCAGTGAGTCGACTCGGACAGCGGACACTGAAGCTTTCTTT.